This T cell receptor (beta chain) was observed in a study of cytomegalovirus exposure and HLA in healthy donors. Here immunoSEQ multiplex PCR was the method, and the copy in TCRdb shows in-frame clones only, minus some. The sample lists tens of thousands of clones; nearly 95% were seen once. The CDR3 totals 15 residues. Specimen: PBMCs. This sequence originates from a man aged 18 to 35 in good health and CMV-seropositive. This chain joins TRBV21-1 and TRBJ2-1; the table's D call, TRBD2, has no DNA check behind it. TRBV21-1 is marked as a pseudogene. The CDR3 loop reads CASSCRAGGADEQFF. The CDR3 coding sequence is TGTGCCAGCAGCTGTCGGGCGGGAGGGGCGGATGAGCAGTTCTTC.